These 17 T cell receptor beta chains were sequenced from one sample in a study of blood T cells in healthy people across ages. Combining a sample-barcoded 5' primer with a J-beta primer mix, a second PCR ran for roughly 7 to 12 cycles. TCRdb re-called the 5' RACE reads with MiXCR, one entry per CDR3 protein. The table has roughly 930,000 distinct CDR3 sequences, 48% seen once. The material sequenced was blood. Every receptor here comes from a man aged 25-45 years in good health.

CDR3 loop: CASSKGQVGCTF. The CDR3 DNA sequence: TGTGCCAGCAGCAAGGGACAGGTTGGCTGCACCTTC. The genes are TRBV21-1 and TRBJ1-2; TRBD1, as called in the table, went unchecked against the DNA. TRBV21-1 is labeled a pseudogene. This CDR3 contains 12 residues.

This chain joins TRBV6-1 and TRBJ2-1, with D unresolved. The V and J ends lost 0 bases and 4 bases respectively, with 4 bases between them. This CDR3 region has 13 residues. Looked up from germline, CDR1 is MNHNS and CDR2 is SASEGT. DNA for the CDR3: TGTGCCAGCAGTGAAGCAACTTACAATGAGCAGTTCTTC. Amino acid sequence: CASSEATYNEQFF.

This clonotype was found a few times. The chain carries TRBV20-1 and TRBJ1-1, with 11 bases lining up with TRBD1. The CDR3 loop spans 14 amino acids. Germline CDR1 and CDR2: DFQATT and SNEGSKA (reference sequence). The V segment lost 3 bases and the J segment 9 bases; nucleotides outside the gene matches: 9. Here the CDR3 DNA reads TGCAGTGCTAGCCAGGGACAGGGGGGGAGAAAAGCTTTCTTT. Amino acids: CSASQGQGGRKAFF.

The chain carries TRBV12-3 or TRBV12-4 and TRBJ1-1, with a possible D match to TRBD1 (5 bases). The V end lost 5 bases, the J end lost 0 bases, and 13 bases lay between the germline ends. The CDR3 extends over 15 amino acids. This CDR3 reads CASSLQGLMNTEAFF. DNA of the CDR3: TGTGCCAGCAGTCTCCAGGGCCTCATGAACACTGAAGCTTTCTTT.

This clonotype was counted only a few times. This chain links TRBV6-2 or TRBV6-3 with TRBJ1-5; D might be TRBD1 (5 bases). Germline CDR1 reads MNHEY; CDR2 reads SVGEGT. This CDR3 has 14 residues. V was cut by 6 bases and J by 7 bases, with 16 bases left in between. The CDR3: CASSPQGALQPQHF. In DNA, the CDR3 is TGTGCCAGCAGCCCTCAGGGAGCCCTCCAGCCCCAGCATTTT.

The chain combines TRBV20-1 with TRBJ2-7, with unresolved D. With 4 bases removed from V and 2 bases from J, the gap between germline ends came to 9 bases. The CDR3 contains 12 residues. CDR1 is DFQATT and CDR2 is SNEGSKA in the germline V gene (reference sequence). The CDR3 sequence is CSAILGPYEQYF. In nucleotides, the CDR3 is TGCAGTGCTATACTCGGTCCCTACGAGCAGTACTTC.

In its sample, this clonotype was seen once. The rearrangement uses TRBV20-1 and TRBJ2-5; D tentatively fits TRBD1 or TRBD2 (5 bases each). V dropped 0 bases and J dropped 1 base, with 9 bases sitting between them. CDR1 DFQATT and CDR2 SNEGSKA come from the germline V gene (reference sequence). The CDR3 loop spans 14 amino acids. The CDR3 sequence: CSARDLRGQETQYF. In nucleotides, the CDR3 is TGCAGTGCTAGAGATCTGAGGGGCCAAGAGACCCAGTACTTC.

This clonotype was seen at least ten times. The chain employs TRBV18 and TRBJ2-7; D may be TRBD2 (6 bases). The length of the CDR3 is 15 residues. Trimming shortened V by 2 bases and J by 0 bases, and 11 bases separated the two germline ends. Germline-derived CDR1 and CDR2 are KGHSH and LQKENI. CDR3 coding DNA: TGTGCCAGCTCACCAAGCGGGCCAAGCTCCTACGAGCAGTACTTC. It codes for CASSPSGPSSYEQYF.

This chain joins TRBV27 and TRBJ1-2; TRBD1 matches at 7 bases. V shed 3 bases, J shed 10 bases, and the junction held 8 bases outside the gene matches. This CDR3 has 13 amino acids. The V gene's germline CDR1 is MNHEY and CDR2 SMNVEV (reference sequence). CDR3 DNA sequence: TGTGCCAGCAGTTTCCTGGGACAGCCAGTCTACACCTTC. This sequence encodes CASSFLGQPVYTF.

This rearrangement joins TRBV14 to TRBJ2-5; TRBD1 matches 10 bases. The J segment lost 5 bases and the V segment lost 5 bases, leaving 5 bases of the junction unmatched. The CDR3 loop spans 14 amino acids. CDR1 is SGHDN and CDR2 is FVKESK in the germline V gene. DNA of the CDR3: TGTGCCAGCAGCAGACAGGGGGCGGTTGAGACCCAGTACTTC. Protein: CASSRQGAVETQYF.

This chain connects TRBV5-5 to TRBJ1-5, with TRBD1 identical over 10 bases. Germline lookup yields CDR1 SGHKS and CDR2 YYEKEE (reference sequence). J lost 7 bases, V lost 4 bases, and 5 bases had no gene match. The CDR3 consists of 14 residues. The CDR3 DNA reads as TGTGCCAGCAGCGAGGGACAGGGGAGGCAGCCCCAGCATTTT. It is translated as CASSEGQGRQPQHF. Variable domain in full (rest from reference TRBV5-5 and TRBJ1-5): DAGVTQSPTHLIKTRGQQVTLRCSPISGHKSVSWYQQVLGQGPQFIFQYYEKEERGRGNFPDRFSARQFPNYSSELNVNALLLGDSALYLCASSEGQGRQPQHFGDGTRLSIL.

The CDR3 protein is CASSLGGRSYDEQYF. The CDR3 DNA reads as TGTGCCAGCAGTTTGGGGGGCAGGAGTTACGATGAGCAGTACTTC. V usage is TRBV12-3 or TRBV12-4 and J usage is TRBJ2-7; D may match TRBD1 or TRBD2 (6 bases each). Between the trimmed V and J ends, which lost 3 bases and 7 bases, there was a span of 19 bases. The CDR3 has 15 amino acids.

V is TRBV12-3 or TRBV12-4 and J is TRBJ2-1, with a possible D match to TRBD1 (6 bases). V lost 3 bases, J lost 10 bases, and 22 bases lay in between. CDR3 length: 16 residues. The CDR3 coding sequence is TGTGCCAGCAGTTTCGATACCAGGGGATACGGCTACGAGCAGTTCTTC. Protein product: CASSFDTRGYGYEQFF.

This sequence joins TRBV6-5 and TRBJ2-4; weak D call: TRBD1 (7 bases). The CDR3 length is 19 residues. Trimming shortened V by 2 bases and J by 13 bases, and 33 bases separated the two germline ends. The germline gives CDR1 MNHEY, CDR2 SVGAGI. The CDR3 DNA sequence: TGTGCCAGCAGTTACCCCCTGAGGACAGGCGGCGGGGCCAAAAGCATCCAGTACTTC. Its translation: CASSYPLRTGGGAKSIQYF.

This clonotype was observed a single time. The gene calls are TRBV4-2 and TRBJ2-3; 7 bases are a match to TRBD2. CDR1 and CDR2 from the germline V gene are LGHNA and YNFKEQ. The CDR3 sequence is 16 residues long. V lost 1 base to trimming and J lost 4 bases; unmatched junction nucleotides: 8. This chain's CDR3 is CASSQGKAGVPDTQYF. CDR3 bases: TGTGCCAGCAGCCAAGGAAAGGCGGGAGTACCAGATACGCAGTATTTT.

In nucleotides, the CDR3 is TGTGCCAGCGCTAGGTATGACGATCAGCCCCAGCATTTT. As protein: CASARYDDQPQHF. The V and J genes are TRBV12-3 or TRBV12-4 and TRBJ1-5; D gene ambiguous. V was cut by 8 bases and J by 5 bases, with 13 bases left in between. The CDR3 is made up of 13 amino acids.

This clonotype was picked up a small number of times. This chain uses TRBV7-2 with TRBJ2-3; no definite D call. Germline CDR1 is SGHTA and CDR2 is FQGNSA. This CDR3 has 15 residues. The V and J ends lost 5 bases and 3 bases respectively, with 15 bases between them. In nucleotides, the CDR3 is TGTGCCAGCAGCGCATCTTTCGTACCGACAGATACGCAGTATTTT. Its protein is CASSASFVPTDTQYF.